This section outlines one TCR beta chain sequence together with its context. Its target is not known. The sample belongs to a study of T cells expressing NK-cell markers. Study in general: Sorted CD3+CD56+NKG2C+, CD3+CD56+NKG2C- and CD3+CD56-NKG2C+ T cells provided the TCR beta repertoires. Within the sequenced cohort of eight donors, seven exhibited HCMV seropositivity and one was seronegative. Study-wide findings and caveats: HCMV specificity of the expanded NKG2C+ T cell clones stayed unclear. Leadership of the CD3+CD56-NKG2C+ fraction also belonged to these clonotypes in four donors.

This CDR3 is 19 amino acids long. In germline, CDR1 is LGHDT, CDR2 YNNKEL (reference sequence). TCRdb re-analyzed the 5' RACE reads; it lists each CDR3 protein once, without DNA. The sample shows 400,000 or so distinct CDR3 sequences, and approximately 11% sits with its ten largest clones. The sequence was obtained from a woman aged 45-59 years in good health. Sequences were obtained from blood T cells: a sorted CD56 or NKG2C T cell subset, CD4+ or CD8+ T cells, or bulk PBMC T cells (not recorded which). The chain is built from TRBV3-1 and TRBJ2-4; TCRdb lists TRBD2, though no DNA is available to test this call. The CDR3 here is CASSQGWTSGTLAKNIQYF.